The present T cell receptor beta chain was sequenced within a study of blood T cells in healthy people across ages. Combining a sample-barcoded 5' primer with a J-beta primer mix, a second PCR ran for roughly 6 to 12 cycles. MiXCR was run by TCRdb on the 5' RACE reads, yielding one entry per CDR3 protein. The sample shows about 1.6 million distinct CDR3 sequences, roughly 30% of them seen only once. This clonotype has more than one count but fewer than ten. Germline loops: CDR1 SGHTA, CDR2 FQGNSA. The length of the CDR3 is 13 residues. V lost 4 bases and J lost 9, with 13 bases in between. Specimen: blood. V usage is TRBV7-2 and J usage is TRBJ2-1, with D possibly matching TRBD1 (5 bases). This clonotype was sampled from a woman between 25 and 40 years old in good health. Here the CDR3 reads CASSWVDRGEQFF. The CDR3 DNA follows: TGTGCCAGCAGCTGGGTAGACAGAGGTGAGCAGTTCTTC.